This T cell receptor (beta chain) was sequenced for a study of cytomegalovirus exposure and HLA in healthy donors. Primers: 60 Vbeta forward and 13 Jbeta reverse. Assay: immunoSEQ multiplex PCR; the TCRdb copy retains only in-frame clones and omits some. The repertoire holds roughly 160,000 clones, with about 85% as singletons. All donors participated as healthy donors of bone marrow. Looked up from germline, CDR1 is SGHDT and CDR2 is YYEEEE. The CDR3 loop spans 14 amino acids. The V and J ends lost 2 bases and 6 bases respectively, with 15 bases between them. The sample taken for sequencing was PBMCs. The TCR comes from a man aged 25-40 years in good health and CMV-seropositive. The rearrangement links TRBV5-6 to TRBJ2-7; a possible D gene is TRBD2 (5 bases). The CDR3 here is CASSLDWERGEQYF. CDR3 in DNA: TGTGCCAGCAGCTTAGACTGGGAGCGTGGCGAGCAGTACTTC.